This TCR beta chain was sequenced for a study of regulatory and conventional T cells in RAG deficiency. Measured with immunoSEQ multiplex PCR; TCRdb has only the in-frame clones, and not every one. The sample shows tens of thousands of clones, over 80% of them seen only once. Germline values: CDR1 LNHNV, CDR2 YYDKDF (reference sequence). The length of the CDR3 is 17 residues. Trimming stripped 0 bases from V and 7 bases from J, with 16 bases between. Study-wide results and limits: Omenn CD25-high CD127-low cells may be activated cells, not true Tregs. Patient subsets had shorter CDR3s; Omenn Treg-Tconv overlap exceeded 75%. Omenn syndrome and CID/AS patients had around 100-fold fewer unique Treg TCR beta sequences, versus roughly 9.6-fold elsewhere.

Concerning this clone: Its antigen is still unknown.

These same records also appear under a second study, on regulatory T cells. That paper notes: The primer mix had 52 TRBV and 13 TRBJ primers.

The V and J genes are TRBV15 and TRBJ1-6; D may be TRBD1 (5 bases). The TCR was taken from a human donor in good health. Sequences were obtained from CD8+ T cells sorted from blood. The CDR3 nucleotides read TGTGCCACCAGCAGAGACACGCTGGGGGTAGGGAATTCACCCCTCCACTTT. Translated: CATSRDTLGVGNSPLHF.